This T cell receptor beta chain was found in a study of graft-versus-host responses after intestinal transplantation. Study at large: Uniformly, recipients were administered anti-thymocyte globulin induction with subsequent tacrolimus and steroids for roughly three years.

Some clones are missing from TCRdb's copy, which holds only in-frame ones; the method was immunoSEQ multiplex PCR. The sample holds tens of thousands of clones, about 94% seen once. In the case of this clone: The target antigen is unknown.

The source was unstimulated CD4+ T cells sorted from spleen or lymph node cells, collected before transplant. The TCR sequence derives from a human donor who was the organ donor for an intestinal transplant.

This CDR3 is CASSEHGGAGYNEQFF. DNA of the CDR3: TGTGCCAGCAGTGAACACGGCGGGGCGGGCTACAATGAGCAGTTCTTC. The chain has TRBV6-1 and TRBJ2-1; tentative D call: TRBD2 (6 bases). Trimming left V 2 bases short and J 3 bases short, with 14 bases between. This CDR3 comprises 16 residues. Germline CDR1 is MNHNS and CDR2 is SASEGT.